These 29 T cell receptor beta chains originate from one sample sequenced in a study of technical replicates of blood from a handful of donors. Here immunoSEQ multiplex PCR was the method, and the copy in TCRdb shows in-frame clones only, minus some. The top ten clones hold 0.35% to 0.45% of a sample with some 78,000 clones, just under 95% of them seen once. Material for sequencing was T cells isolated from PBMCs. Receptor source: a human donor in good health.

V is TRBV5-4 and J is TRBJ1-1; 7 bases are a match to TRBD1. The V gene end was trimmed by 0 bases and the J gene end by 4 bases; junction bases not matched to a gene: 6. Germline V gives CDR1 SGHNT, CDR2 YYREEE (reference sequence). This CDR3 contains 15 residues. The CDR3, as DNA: TGTGCCAGCAGCTTGGAGAGGGGGCTGGGCACTGAAGCTTTCTTT. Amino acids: CASSLERGLGTEAFF.

CDR3 loop: CASSLSGRYGYTF. CDR3 in DNA: TGTGCCAGCAGCTTGTCAGGGAGGTATGGCTACACCTTC. The chain recombines TRBV5-8 with TRBJ1-2, with D maybe TRBD1 (5 bases). Germline loops: CDR1 SGHTS, CDR2 YDEGEE. The CDR3 covers 13 residues. Trimming took off 1 base at V and 5 bases at J, with 9 bases between the two ends. The variable domain in full, completed from reference TRBV5-8 and TRBJ1-2, reads EAGVTQSPTHLIKTRGQQATLRCSPISGHTSVYWYQQALGLGLQFLLWYDEGEERNRGNFPPRFSGRQFPNYSSELNVNALELEDSALYLCASSLSGRYGYTFGSGTRLTVV.

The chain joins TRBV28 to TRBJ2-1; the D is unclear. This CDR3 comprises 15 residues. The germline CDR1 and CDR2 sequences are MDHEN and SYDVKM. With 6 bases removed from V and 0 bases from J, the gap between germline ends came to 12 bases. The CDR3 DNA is TGTGCCAGCAGCCTGACACAGTCCTCCTACAATGAGCAGTTCTTC. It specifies CASSLTQSSYNEQFF.

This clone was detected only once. In nucleotides, the CDR3 is TGTGCCAGCAGTGAACAGGGCTCCACAGATACGCAGTATTTT. This gives the protein CASSEQGSTDTQYF. This chain links TRBV2 with TRBJ2-3; tentative D call: TRBD1 (5 bases). Trimming cost V 2 bases and J 2 bases, with 8 bases left between them. The CDR3 is 14 amino acids. Germline V gene lookup returns CDR1 SNHLY and CDR2 FYNNEI.

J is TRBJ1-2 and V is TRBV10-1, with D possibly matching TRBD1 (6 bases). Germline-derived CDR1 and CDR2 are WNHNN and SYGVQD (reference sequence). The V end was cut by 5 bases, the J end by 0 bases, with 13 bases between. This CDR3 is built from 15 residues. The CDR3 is CASSNLQGANYGYTF. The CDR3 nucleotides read TGCGCCAGCAGTAACTTACAGGGAGCTAACTATGGCTACACCTTC.

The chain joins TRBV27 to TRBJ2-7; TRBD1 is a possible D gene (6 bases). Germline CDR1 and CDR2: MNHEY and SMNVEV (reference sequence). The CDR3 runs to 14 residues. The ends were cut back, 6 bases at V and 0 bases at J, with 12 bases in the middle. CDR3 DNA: TGTGCCAGCAGGATTCAGGGGCCCTCCTACGAGCAGTACTTC. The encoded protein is CASRIQGPSYEQYF.

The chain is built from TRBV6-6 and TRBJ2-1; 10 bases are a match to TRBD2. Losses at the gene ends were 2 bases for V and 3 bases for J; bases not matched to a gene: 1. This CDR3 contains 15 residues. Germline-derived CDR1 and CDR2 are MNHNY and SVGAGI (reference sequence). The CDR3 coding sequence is TGTGCCAGCAGTTACGCTAGCGGGGGCTACAATGAGCAGTTCTTC. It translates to CASSYASGGYNEQFF.

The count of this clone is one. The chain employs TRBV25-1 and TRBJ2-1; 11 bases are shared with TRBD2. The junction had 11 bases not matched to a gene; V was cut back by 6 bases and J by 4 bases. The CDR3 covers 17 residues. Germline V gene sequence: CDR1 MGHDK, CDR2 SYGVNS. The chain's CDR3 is CASSLNILAGGYNEQFF. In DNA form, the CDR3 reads TGTGCCAGCAGCTTGAACATTCTAGCGGGAGGATACAATGAGCAGTTCTTC.

DNA for the CDR3: TGTGCCAGCAGTCAGGGCAACGTCCTGACTTTC. Translated: CASSQGNVLTF. The gene calls are TRBV27 and TRBJ2-6, with D maybe TRBD1 (5 bases). The V and J ends lost 5 bases and 9 bases respectively, with 5 bases between them. The CDR3 sequence is 11 residues long. The germline gives CDR1 MNHEY, CDR2 SMNVEV (reference sequence).

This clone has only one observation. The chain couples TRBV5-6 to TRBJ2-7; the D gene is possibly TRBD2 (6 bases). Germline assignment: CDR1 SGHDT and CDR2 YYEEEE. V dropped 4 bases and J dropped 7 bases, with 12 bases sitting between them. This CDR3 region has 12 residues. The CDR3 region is CASSPGEREQYF. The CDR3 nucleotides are TGTGCCAGCAGCCCGGGGGAAAGGGAGCAGTACTTC. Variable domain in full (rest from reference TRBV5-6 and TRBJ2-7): DAGVTQSPTHLIKTRGQQVTLRCSPKSGHDTVSWYQQALGQGPQFIFQYYEEEERQRGNFPDRFSGHQFPNYSSELNVNALLLGDSALYLCASSPGEREQYFGPGTRLTVT.

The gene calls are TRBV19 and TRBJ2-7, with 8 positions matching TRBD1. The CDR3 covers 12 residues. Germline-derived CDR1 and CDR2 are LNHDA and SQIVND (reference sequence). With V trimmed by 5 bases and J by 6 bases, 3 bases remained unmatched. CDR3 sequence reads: CASSQTGGEQYF. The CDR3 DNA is TGTGCCAGTAGTCAAACAGGGGGCGAGCAGTACTTC.

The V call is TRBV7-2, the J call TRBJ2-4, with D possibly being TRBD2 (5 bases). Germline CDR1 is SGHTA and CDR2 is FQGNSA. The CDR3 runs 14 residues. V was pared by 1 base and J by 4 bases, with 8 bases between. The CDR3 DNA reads TGTGCCAGCAGCTTAGAGGCGGGTAAAAACATTCAGTACTTC. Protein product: CASSLEAGKNIQYF.

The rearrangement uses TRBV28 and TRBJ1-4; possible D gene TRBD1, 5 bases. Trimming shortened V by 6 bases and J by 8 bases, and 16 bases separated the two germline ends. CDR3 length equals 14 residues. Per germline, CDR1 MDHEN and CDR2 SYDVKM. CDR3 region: CASRMSGGGEKLFF. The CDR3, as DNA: TGTGCCAGCAGAATGTCGGGGGGAGGGGAAAAACTGTTTTTT.

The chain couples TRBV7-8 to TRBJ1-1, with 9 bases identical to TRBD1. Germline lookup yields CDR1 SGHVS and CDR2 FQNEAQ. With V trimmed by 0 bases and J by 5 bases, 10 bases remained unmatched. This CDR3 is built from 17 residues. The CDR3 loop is CASSLAYRGQGYTEAFF. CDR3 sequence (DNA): TGTGCCAGCAGCTTAGCGTACCGGGGACAGGGTTATACTGAAGCTTTCTTT.

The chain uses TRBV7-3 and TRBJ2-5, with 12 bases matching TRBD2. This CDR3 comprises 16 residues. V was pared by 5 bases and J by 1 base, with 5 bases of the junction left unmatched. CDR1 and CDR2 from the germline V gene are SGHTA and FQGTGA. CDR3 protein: CASSLGTSGFQETQYF. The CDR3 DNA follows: TGTGCCAGCAGCCTGGGGACTAGCGGGTTCCAAGAGACCCAGTACTTC.

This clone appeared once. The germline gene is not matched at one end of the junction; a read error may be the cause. The DNA of the CDR3 is TGTGCCAGCAGTAAAGCGGGGGGGCAAGAGACCCAGTACTTC. This sequence encodes CASSKAGGQETQYF. This chain links TRBV6-1 with TRBJ2-5, with 10 bases lining up with TRBD2. The CDR3 loop spans 14 amino acids. Germline V gene sequence: CDR1 MNHNS, CDR2 SASEGT.

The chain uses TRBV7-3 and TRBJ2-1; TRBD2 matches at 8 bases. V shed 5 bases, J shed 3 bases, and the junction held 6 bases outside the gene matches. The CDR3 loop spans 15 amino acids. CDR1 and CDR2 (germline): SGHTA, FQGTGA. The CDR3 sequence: CASSPAGAIYNEQFF. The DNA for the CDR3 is TGTGCCAGCAGCCCAGCGGGAGCCATCTACAATGAGCAGTTCTTC.

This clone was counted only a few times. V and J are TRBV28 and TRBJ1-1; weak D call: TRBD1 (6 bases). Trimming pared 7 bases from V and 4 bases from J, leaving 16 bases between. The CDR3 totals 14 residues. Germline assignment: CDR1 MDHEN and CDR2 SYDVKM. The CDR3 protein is CASMVTGVGTEAFF. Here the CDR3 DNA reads TGTGCCAGCATGGTGACAGGTGTGGGCACTGAAGCTTTCTTT.

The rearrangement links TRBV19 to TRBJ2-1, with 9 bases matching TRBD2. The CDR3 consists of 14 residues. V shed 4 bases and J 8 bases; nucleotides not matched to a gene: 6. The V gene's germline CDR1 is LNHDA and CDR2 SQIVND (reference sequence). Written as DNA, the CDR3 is TGTGCCAGTAGTAGCGGGAGGGCCCTATATGAGCAGTTCTTC. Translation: CASSSGRALYEQFF. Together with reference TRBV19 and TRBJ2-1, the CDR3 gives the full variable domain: DGGITQSPKYLFRKEGQNVTLSCEQNLNHDAMYWYRQDPGQGLRLIYYSQIVNDFQKGDIAEGYSVSREKKESFPLTVTSAQKNPTAFYLCASSSGRALYEQFFGPGTRLTVL.

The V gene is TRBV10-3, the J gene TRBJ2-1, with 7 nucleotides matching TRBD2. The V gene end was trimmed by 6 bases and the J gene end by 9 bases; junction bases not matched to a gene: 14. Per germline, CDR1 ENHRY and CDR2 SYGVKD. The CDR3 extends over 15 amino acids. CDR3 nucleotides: TGTGCCATCAGAGCTCAGCGGGACCCCAACGGTGAGCAGTTCTTC. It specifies CAIRAQRDPNGEQFF.

CDR3 coding DNA: TGTGCCAGCAGCTTCAGCGCGGGGTCCTACGAGCAGTACTTC. Residues: CASSFSAGSYEQYF. This chain uses TRBV13 with TRBJ2-7; weak D call: TRBD2 (6 bases). The CDR3 spans 14 residues. Germline V gene lookup returns CDR1 PRHDT and CDR2 FYEKMQ (reference sequence). V gave up 3 bases and J gave up 1 base, with 10 bases separating them.

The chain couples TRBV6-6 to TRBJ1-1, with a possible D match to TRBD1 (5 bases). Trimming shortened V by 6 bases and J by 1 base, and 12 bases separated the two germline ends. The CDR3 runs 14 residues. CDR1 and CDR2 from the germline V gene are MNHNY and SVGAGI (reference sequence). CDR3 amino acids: CASSPIRGNTEAFF. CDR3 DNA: TGTGCCAGCAGCCCCATTAGGGGGAACACTGAAGCTTTCTTT.

The CDR3 bases are TGCAGCGTTCTTCAAGCGGGAGTTGTCATTAGCTACGAGCAGTACTTC. Translated, it gives CSVLQAGVVISYEQYF. The chain couples TRBV29-1 to TRBJ2-7; 8 nucleotides line up with TRBD2. Germline V lookup: CDR1 SQVTM, CDR2 ANQGSEA. Losses at the gene ends were 5 bases for V and 3 bases for J; bases not matched to a gene: 15. The CDR3 length is 16 residues.

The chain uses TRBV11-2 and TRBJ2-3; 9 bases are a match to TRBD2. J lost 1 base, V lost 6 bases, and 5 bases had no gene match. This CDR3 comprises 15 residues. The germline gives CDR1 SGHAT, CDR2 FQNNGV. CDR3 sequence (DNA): TGTGCCAGCAGGTGGCGGACTAGCGGCACAGATACGCAGTATTTT. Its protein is CASRWRTSGTDTQYF. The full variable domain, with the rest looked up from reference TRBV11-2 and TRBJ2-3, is EAGVAQSPRYKIIEKRQSVAFWCNPISGHATLYWYQQILGQGPKLLIQFQNNGVVDDSQLPKDRFSAERLKGVDSTLKIQPAKLEDSAVYLCASRWRTSGTDTQYFGPGTRLTVL.

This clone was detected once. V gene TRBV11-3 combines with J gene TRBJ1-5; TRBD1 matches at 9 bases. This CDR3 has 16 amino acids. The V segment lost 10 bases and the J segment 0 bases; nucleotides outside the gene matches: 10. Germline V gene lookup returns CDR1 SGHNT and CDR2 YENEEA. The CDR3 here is CATTPQGAISNQPQHF. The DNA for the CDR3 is TGTGCCACAACTCCACAGGGGGCGATTAGCAATCAGCCCCAGCATTTT. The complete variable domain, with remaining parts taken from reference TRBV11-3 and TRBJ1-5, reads EAGVVQSPRYKIIEKKQPVAFWCNPISGHNTLYWYLQNLGQGPELLIRYENEEAVDDSQLPKDRFSAERLKGVDSTLKIQPAELGDSAVYLCATTPQGAISNQPQHFGDGTRLSIL.

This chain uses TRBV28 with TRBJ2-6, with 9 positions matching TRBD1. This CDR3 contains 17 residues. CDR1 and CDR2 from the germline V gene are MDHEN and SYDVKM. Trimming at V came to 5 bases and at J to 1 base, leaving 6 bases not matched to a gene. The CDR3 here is CASSKPGTGSGANVLTF. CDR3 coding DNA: TGTGCCAGCAGTAAGCCCGGGACAGGGTCTGGGGCCAACGTCCTGACTTTC. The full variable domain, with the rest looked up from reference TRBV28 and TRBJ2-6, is DVKVTQSSRYLVKRTGEKVFLECVQDMDHENMFWYRQDPGLGLRLIYFSYDVKMKEKGDIPEGYSVSREKKERFSLILESASTNQTSMYLCASSKPGTGSGANVLTFGAGSRLTVL.

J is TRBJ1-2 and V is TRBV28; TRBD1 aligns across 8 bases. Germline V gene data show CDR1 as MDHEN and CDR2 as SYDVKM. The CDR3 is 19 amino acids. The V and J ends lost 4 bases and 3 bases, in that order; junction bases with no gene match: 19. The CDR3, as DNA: TGTGCCAGCAGTTCTCTCTTACTCAGGGGGCGCAATCGTGACTATGGCTACACCTTC. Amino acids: CASSSLLLRGRNRDYGYTF.

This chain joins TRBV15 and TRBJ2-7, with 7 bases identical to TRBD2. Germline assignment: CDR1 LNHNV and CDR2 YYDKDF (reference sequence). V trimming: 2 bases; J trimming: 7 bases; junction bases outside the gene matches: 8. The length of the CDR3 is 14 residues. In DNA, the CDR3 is TGTGCCACCAGCAGAAAGCGGGAAATAAGGGAGCAGTACTTC. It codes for CATSRKREIREQYF.

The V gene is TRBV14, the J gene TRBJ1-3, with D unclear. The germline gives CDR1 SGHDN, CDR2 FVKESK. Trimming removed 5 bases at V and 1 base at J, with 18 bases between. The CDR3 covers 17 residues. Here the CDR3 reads CASSYDLVGRSGNTIYF. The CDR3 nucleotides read TGTGCCAGCAGCTACGATCTTGTGGGCCGGTCTGGAAACACCATATATTTT.